The rows below give T cell receptor beta chains drawn from one sample of a study of early T cells in non-severe SARS-CoV-2 infection. A single record per CDR3 protein comes from TCRdb applying MiXCR to the 5' RACE reads. The sample gives tens of thousands of distinct CDR3 sequences, around 13% of which show up once; approximately 8.5% is in the top ten. The input for sequencing was whole blood, taken at baseline. Receptors originate from an adult who was a healthcare worker with PCR-confirmed SARS-CoV-2 infection or an uninfected control (not recorded which). CDR3s include the opening cysteine and the closing phenylalanine or tryptophan. The D gene is left open where the match is weak. Only some rows state a clone size, as once, few, many or a class for expanded clones.

many - TRBJ2-5 TRBV12-3/TRBV12-4 TGTGCCAGCAGACGGGAGTACCAAGAGACCCAGTACTTC CASRREYQETQYF
many - TRBJ2-1 TRBV20-1 TGCAGTGCTAGAGATAGGCTAGCGCCCTACAATGAGCAGTTCTTC CSARDRLAPYNEQFF
many - TRBJ1-2 TRBV3-1 TGTGCCAGCAGCCAAGAGGCGGGGTCCTATGGCTACACCTTC CASSQEAGSYGYTF
few - TRBJ1-2 TRBV28 TGTGCCAGCAGTCACCAGACAGGAGCACGGGGCTACACCTTC CASSHQTGARGYTF
few TRBD2 TRBJ2-7 TRBV9 TGTGCCAGCAGCGTAGAGACTAGCGCCGACTACGAGCAGTACTTC CASSVETSADYEQYF
few TRBD2 TRBJ2-7 TRBV20-1 TGCAGTGTCAGAGGGCGGGAGGGTAACGAGCAGTACTTC CSVRGREGNEQYF
many - TRBJ2-2 TRBV7-9 TGTGCCAGCGGCGAGGGGACCGGGGAGCTGTTTTTT CASGEGTGELFF
few TRBD2 TRBJ2-7 TRBV2 TGTGCCAGCAGCCCGGGGGGGACCCAGGGACAGTACTTC CASSPGGTQGQYF
- TRBD1 TRBJ1-5 TRBV4-1 TGCGCCAGCAGCCAAGAGGACAGGGCTATTCAGCCCCAGCATTTT CASSQEDRAIQPQHF
- TRBD1 TRBJ2-1 TRBV19 TGTGCCAGTAGTGTGACAGGGGTAAGCTCCTACAATGAGCAGTTCTTC CASSVTGVSSYNEQFF
- - TRBJ1-6 TRBV5-1 TGCGCCAGCAGCTTAGCCGGGACGCCCCTCCACTTT CASSLAGTPLHF
few - TRBJ2-3 TRBV7-9 TGTGCCAGCAGCCCGTGGCTACGGGGCGAGGGGGCAGATACGCAGTATTTT CASSPWLRGEGADTQYF
many - TRBJ1-6 TRBV5-4 TGTGCCAGCAGCCAGGCCGCAGGACAGTATAATTCACCCCTCCACTTT CASSQAAGQYNSPLHF
- TRBD1 TRBJ1-2 TRBV11-2 TGTGCCAGCAGCTTAGATCCCGGGGACAGACTCTATGGCTACACCTTC CASSLDPGDRLYGYTF
- TRBD2 TRBJ2-6 TRBV12-3/TRBV12-4 TGTGCCAGCAGTTTAGCGGGAGGGAGTGGGGCCAACGTCCTGACTTTC CASSLAGGSGANVLTF
few TRBD1 TRBJ2-2 TRBV29-1 TGCAGCGCCCGGGACAGCCCAAACACCGGGGAGCTGTTTTTT CSARDSPNTGELFF
many - TRBJ2-2 TRBV29-1 TGCAGCGTTGATTTTGCGAACACCGGGGAGCTGTTTTTT CSVDFANTGELFF
- TRBD2 TRBJ2-7 TRBV29-1 TGCAGCGTTGTAGCGGGAGGTTCCTACGAGCAGTACTTC CSVVAGGSYEQYF
- TRBD2 TRBJ2-5 TRBV7-9 TGTGCCAGCAGCTTAGTCCAGCGGGGGGGACAAGAGACCCAGTACTTC CASSLVQRGGQETQYF
- - TRBJ1-1 TRBV7-9 TGTGCCAGCACCCCCGCGGGGATGAACACTGAAGCTTTCTTT CASTPAGMNTEAFF
many - TRBJ2-1 TRBV14 TGTGCCAGCACCCCCCTGGCGGGGACCTACAATGAGCAGTTCTTC CASTPLAGTYNEQFF
- TRBD2 TRBJ2-1 TRBV27 TGTGCCAGCAGTTTAAGAGGCGGGAGGGTCTCGAACAATGAGCAGTTCTTC CASSLRGGRVSNNEQFF
many - TRBJ2-7 TRBV9 TGTGCCAGCAGCGTAGTGTCAGGGGCCGCGGAGCAGTACTTC CASSVVSGAAEQYF
many TRBD1 TRBJ1-1 TRBV24-1 TGTGCCACCAGTGATGCCAGGGGGCGGAACACTGAAGCTTTCTTT CATSDARGRNTEAFF
many TRBD1 TRBJ2-7 TRBV7-8 TGTGCCAGCAGCGACCGGGACAGCCACTACGAGCAGTACTTC CASSDRDSHYEQYF
few TRBD2 TRBJ2-1 TRBV30 TGTGCGACGAACCCGAGGACTAGCGGGAGGATCGATGAGCAGTTCTTC CATNPRTSGRIDEQFF
few - TRBJ2-1 TRBV19 TGTGCCAGTAACGTAGGGGGGGTCGATGAGCAGTTCTTC CASNVGGVDEQFF
- - TRBJ2-1 TRBV5-6 TGTGCCAGCAGCTTTGATCGCCCCCGGGACTCCCAGTTCTTC CASSFDRPRDSQFF
many TRBD1 TRBJ2-1 TRBV3-1 TGTGCCAGCAGACTCGACAGGGAAGCGAACAATGAGCAGTTCTTC CASRLDREANNEQFF
- - TRBJ1-2 TRBV19 TGTGCCAGTAGTATAGTAGGGAGTGACTATGGCTACACCTTC CASSIVGSDYGYTF
few - TRBJ2-1 TRBV4-2 TGTGCCAGCAGCCAAGGGGCCTCGGAGTTCCATGAGCAGTTCTTC CASSQGASEFHEQFF
many - TRBJ2-3 TRBV28 TGTGCCAGCGGACTTCCGGGACCGTACACAGATACGCAGTATTTT CASGLPGPYTDTQYF
- - TRBJ2-7 TRBV30 TGTGCTTGGGGCGGGGCGTTGAACGAGCAGTACTTC CAWGGALNEQYF
- TRBD1 TRBJ1-3 TRBV12-5 TGTGCTAGTGGTTTGGTTGGACAGGAAAGCTCTGGAAACACCATATATTTT CASGLVGQESSGNTIYF
- - TRBJ1-6 TRBV18 TGTGCCAGCTCTCTTCAGGGATCTATACCGACACCCCTCCACTTT CASSLQGSIPTPLHF
few - TRBJ2-2 TRBV5-1 TGCGCCAGCAGCATTGAAGGCTTACCGGGACGGAAAACCGGGGAGCTGTTTTTT CASSIEGLPGRKTGELFF
many TRBD1 TRBJ2-3 TRBV6-2/TRBV6-3 TGTGCCAGCAGGCTCCGCCAGACAGGGGGCTCCGATACGCAGTATTTT CASRLRQTGGSDTQYF
- - TRBJ2-7 TRBV4-2 TGTGCCAGCAGCCAAGATTCACCAGGTACCTACGAGCAGTACTTC CASSQDSPGTYEQYF
few - TRBJ2-7 TRBV11-2 TGTGCCAGCACACCGGGTGAGGGGCAGTACTTC CASTPGEGQYF